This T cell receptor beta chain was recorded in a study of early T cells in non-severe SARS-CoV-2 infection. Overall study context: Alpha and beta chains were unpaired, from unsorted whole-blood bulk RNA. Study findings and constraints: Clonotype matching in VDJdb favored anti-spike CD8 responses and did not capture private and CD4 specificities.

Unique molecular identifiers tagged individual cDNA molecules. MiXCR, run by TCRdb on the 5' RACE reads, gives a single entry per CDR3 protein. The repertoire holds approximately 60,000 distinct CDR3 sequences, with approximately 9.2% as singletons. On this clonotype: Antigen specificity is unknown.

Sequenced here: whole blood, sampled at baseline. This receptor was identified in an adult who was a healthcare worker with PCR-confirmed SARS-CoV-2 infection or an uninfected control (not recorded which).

CDR3 sequence (DNA): TGTGCCAGCAGCCTAGGGACAGGACAAGAGACCCAGTACTTC. Residues: CASSLGTGQETQYF. V is TRBV7-2 and J is TRBJ2-5, with 8 bases aligning to TRBD1. With V trimmed by 5 bases and J by 2 bases, 4 bases remained unmatched. Germline V gene sequence: CDR1 SGHTA, CDR2 FQGNSA. CDR3 length: 14 amino acids.